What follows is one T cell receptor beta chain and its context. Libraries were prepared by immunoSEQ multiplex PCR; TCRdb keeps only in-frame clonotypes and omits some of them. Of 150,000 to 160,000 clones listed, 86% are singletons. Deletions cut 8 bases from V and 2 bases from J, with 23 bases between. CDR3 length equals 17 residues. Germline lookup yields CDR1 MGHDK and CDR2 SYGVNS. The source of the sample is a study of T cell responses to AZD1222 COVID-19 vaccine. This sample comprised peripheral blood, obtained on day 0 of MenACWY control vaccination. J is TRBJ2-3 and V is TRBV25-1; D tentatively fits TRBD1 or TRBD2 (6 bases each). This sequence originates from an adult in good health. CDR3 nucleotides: TGTGCCAGCGGCCTTCTCGGTGCGGGACACCTCACAGATACGCAGTATTTT. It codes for CASGLLGAGHLTDTQYF.